These 32 T cell receptor beta chains share one sample of origin, sequenced in a study of blood T cells in healthy people across ages. Combining a sample-barcoded 5' primer with a J-beta primer mix, a second PCR ran for roughly 6 to 11 cycles. TCRdb re-called the 5' RACE reads through MiXCR, storing one row per CDR3 protein. Of 1.8 million or so distinct CDR3 sequences in the sample, about two fifths were seen once. Sequenced material: blood. The receptors were gathered from a human donor in good health.

The chain carries TRBV6-5 and TRBJ1-2; D gene unclear. The CDR3 extends over 14 amino acids. V was pared by 0 bases and J by 8 bases, with 13 bases between. Germline V gene lookup returns CDR1 MNHEY and CDR2 SVGAGI. The CDR3 spells CASSYSGSWEGYTF. The CDR3 DNA reads TGTGCCAGCAGTTACTCTGGATCCTGGGAAGGCTACACCTTC.

The chain uses TRBV7-9 and TRBJ1-2; D may be TRBD1 (5 bases). This CDR3 region has 13 residues. Germline assignment: CDR1 SEHNR and CDR2 FQNEAQ (reference sequence). The germline V and J ends were trimmed by 3 bases and 8 bases, with 13 bases remaining between them. CDR3 nucleotide sequence: TGTGCCAGCAGCTTTATCAGGGAAACCGGCTACACCTTC. It translates to CASSFIRETGYTF. Looking up the rest from reference TRBV7-9 and TRBJ1-2 gives the full variable domain: DTGVSQNPRHKITKRGQNVTFRCDPISEHNRLYWYRQTLGQGPEFLTYFQNEAQLEKSRLLSDRFSAERPKGSFSTLEIQRTEQGDSAMYLCASSFIRETGYTFGSGTRLTVV.

The gene calls are TRBV12-3 or TRBV12-4 and TRBJ1-5; D call uncertain. V lost 5 bases, J lost 5 bases, and 13 bases lay in between. CDR3 size: 14 residues. CDR3 nucleotides: TGTGCCAGCAGTGACCCAGGAAGGGATCAGCCCCAGCATTTT. It specifies CASSDPGRDQPQHF.

CDR3 region: CASSRRGLGDTQYF. In DNA form, the CDR3 reads TGTGCCAGCAGCCGCAGGGGATTGGGGGATACGCAGTATTTT. The rearrangement joins TRBV7-2 to TRBJ2-3, with D possibly being TRBD1 (6 bases). Germline V gene data show CDR1 as SGHTA and CDR2 as FQGNSA. The CDR3 totals 14 residues. Trimming cost V 5 bases and J 6 bases, with 15 bases left between them. The full variable domain, rest sourced from reference TRBV7-2 and TRBJ2-3, is GAGVSQSPSNKVTEKGKDVELRCDPISGHTALYWYRQSLGQGLEFLIYFQGNSAPDKSGLPSDRFSAERTGGSVSTLTIQRTQQEDSAVYLCASSRRGLGDTQYFGPGTRLTVL.

The chain joins TRBV6-2 or TRBV6-3 to TRBJ2-3, with D hard to call. The CDR3 runs 14 residues. Trimming took 2 bases from V and 3 from J, leaving 9 bases between them. Germline CDR1 and CDR2: MNHEY and SVGEGT. The CDR3 nucleotides are TGTGCCAGCAGTTACCAATATCCGACAGATACGCAGTATTTT. The encoded protein is CASSYQYPTDTQYF.

The chain employs TRBV10-3 and TRBJ2-7; D gene uncertain. The CDR3 is made up of 14 amino acids. The V end lost 10 bases, the J end lost 2 bases, and 18 bases lay between the germline ends. The germline V gene encodes CDR1 ENHRY and CDR2 SYGVKD. CDR3 nucleotide sequence: TGTGCCACCTCAACCTCTCTTCCGACCTACGAGCAGTACTTC. This codes for CATSTSLPTYEQYF.

This chain connects TRBV27 to TRBJ1-4, with 8 nucleotides matching TRBD1. The V gene's germline CDR1 is MNHEY and CDR2 SMNVEV (reference sequence). This CDR3 has 15 residues. The V segment lost 5 bases and the J segment 10 bases; nucleotides outside the gene matches: 12. DNA for the CDR3: TGTGCCAGCAGTAATACCCGACAGGGGAACCGAAAACTGTTTTTT. Protein: CASSNTRQGNRKLFF.

The V gene is TRBV7-2, the J gene TRBJ2-5; TRBD2 matches at 9 bases. Losses at the gene ends were 5 bases for V and 9 bases for J; bases not matched to a gene: 10. CDR3 length equals 14 residues. CDR1 is SGHTA, CDR2 FQGNSA, per germline. The CDR3 region is CASSPTSGQIAQYF. The CDR3 nucleotides are TGTGCCAGCAGCCCGACTAGCGGTCAAATCGCCCAGTACTTC.

The rearrangement links TRBV29-1 to TRBJ1-5; D is possibly TRBD1 (5 bases). CDR1 is SQVTM, CDR2 ANQGSEA, per germline. The CDR3 sequence is 13 residues long. V was shortened by 5 bases and J by 5 bases, with 13 bases between the two germline ends. The CDR3 DNA follows: TGCAGCGTTTCGGGGGGGACTGATCAGCCCCAGCATTTT. Its translation is CSVSGGTDQPQHF.

This clonotype was recorded a few times. This rearrangement joins TRBV6-2 or TRBV6-3 to TRBJ1-5; TRBD1 agrees at 8 bases. There are 16 residues in the CDR3. Germline V gene sequence: CDR1 MNHEY, CDR2 SVGEGT. V gave up 0 bases and J gave up 9 bases; unmatched junction bases: 10. CDR3 nucleotide sequence: TGTGCCAGCAGTTACTCGGACAGGGACAGGATGCCGCCCCAGCATTTT. Encoded protein: CASSYSDRDRMPPQHF.

This clonotype was seen once. The rearrangement links TRBV5-1 to TRBJ2-1; D might be TRBD1 (6 bases). Germline values: CDR1 SGHRS, CDR2 YFSETQ. Trimming stripped 4 bases from V and 1 base from J, with 18 bases between. The CDR3 consists of 17 residues. DNA of the CDR3: TGCGCCAGCAGCGGCGATAACAGGGTTTATTCCTACAATGAGCAGTTCTTC. Its protein product is CASSGDNRVYSYNEQFF. Full variable domain (remainder filled in from reference TRBV5-1 and TRBJ2-1): KAGVTQTPRYLIKTRGQQVTLSCSPISGHRSVSWYQQTPGQGLQFLFEYFSETQRNKGNFPGRFSGRQFSNSRSEMNVSTLELGDSALYLCASSGDNRVYSYNEQFFGPGTRLTVL.

In this sample, this clonotype turned up a few times. The genes are TRBV5-1 and TRBJ2-3, with D possibly TRBD1 on 6 matching bases. The V gene lost 0 bases and the J gene lost 6 bases, with 17 bases spanning the gap. The CDR3 covers 16 residues. Germline CDR1 is SGHRS and CDR2 is YFSETQ. The CDR3 loop is CASSLDREGVRDTQYF. In DNA form, the CDR3 reads TGCGCCAGCAGCTTGGACAGAGAGGGGGTAAGGGATACGCAGTATTTT.

This clonotype was detected a few times. The chain employs TRBV3-1 and TRBJ2-4; D unclear. The DNA end is more similar to TRBJ2-5, so the J call may be wrong. Looked up from germline, CDR1 is LGHDT and CDR2 is YNNKEL (reference sequence). The length of the CDR3 is 15 residues. The CDR3 spells CASSSTSGPEGTQYF. CDR3 DNA sequence: TGTGCCAGCAGCTCTACCTCTGGACCCGAAGGGACCCAGTACTTC.

This chain uses TRBV10-3 with TRBJ1-2; TRBD1 might be the D (5 bases). V lost 0 bases to trimming and J lost 2 bases, with 16 bases between them. Looked up from germline, CDR1 is ENHRY and CDR2 is SYGVKD. The CDR3 is 17 amino acids. CDR3 nucleotides: TGTGCCATCAGTGAGTCGCTTAGGGGCCACCCAAACTATGGCTACACCTTC. This sequence encodes CAISESLRGHPNYGYTF.

This chain links TRBV29-1 with TRBJ1-2; 8 nucleotides line up with TRBD1. Trimming cost V 6 bases and J 5 bases; bases outside gene matches: 11. The CDR3 has 14 amino acids. Germline values: CDR1 SQVTM, CDR2 ANQGSEA. The CDR3 protein is CSVQETDRGYGYTF. CDR3 bases: TGCAGCGTCCAAGAAACCGACAGGGGATATGGCTACACCTTC.

This clonotype appeared a few times. The V call is TRBV11-2, the J call TRBJ2-3; a weak D match, TRBD1 (6 bases). The CDR3 consists of 14 residues. V lost 4 bases to trimming and J lost 4 bases, with 12 bases between them. Germline V lookup: CDR1 SGHAT, CDR2 FQNNGV. CDR3 in DNA: TGTGCCAGCAGCTCCCGACGGACAGCAGATACGCAGTATTTT. Its protein product is CASSSRRTADTQYF.

In its sample, this clonotype was seen many times. The V gene is TRBV28, the J gene TRBJ2-7; D tentatively reads TRBD1 or TRBD2 (6 bases each). V was pared by 6 bases and J by 6 bases, with 18 bases between. CDR1 and CDR2 from the germline V gene are MDHEN and SYDVKM. The CDR3 runs 14 residues. The CDR3 here is CASSRLGGSAEQYF. The CDR3 DNA sequence: TGTGCCAGCAGCCGCCTGGGGGGCTCAGCCGAGCAGTACTTC.

This clonotype was recorded a few times. The chain employs TRBV5-1 and TRBJ2-7, with a tentative D call TRBD2 (6 bases). V was cut by 0 bases and J by 5 bases, with 9 bases left in between. There are 13 residues in the CDR3. CDR1 is SGHRS and CDR2 is YFSETQ in the germline V gene. The CDR3 spells CASSLAEGHEQYF. The CDR3 bases are TGCGCCAGCAGCTTGGCGGAGGGGCACGAGCAGTACTTC. Full variable domain (remainder filled in from reference TRBV5-1 and TRBJ2-7): KAGVTQTPRYLIKTRGQQVTLSCSPISGHRSVSWYQQTPGQGLQFLFEYFSETQRNKGNFPGRFSGRQFSNSRSEMNVSTLELGDSALYLCASSLAEGHEQYFGPGTRLTVT.

J is TRBJ1-5 and V is TRBV6-4; 7 bases fit TRBD1. The germline V gene has CDR1 MRHNA and CDR2 SNTAGT. There are 17 residues in the CDR3. J gave up 0 bases and V 4 bases, and 9 bases lay outside the gene matches. CDR3 protein: CASSARQGGYSNQPQHF. CDR3 coding DNA: TGTGCCAGCAGTGCAAGACAGGGTGGTTATAGCAATCAGCCCCAGCATTTT.

The CDR3 DNA sequence: TGCAGTGCTAGTCGAGGGGGCCGTAGGTTCTTC. Translation gives CSASRGGRRFF. The V and J genes are TRBV20-1 and TRBJ2-1, with TRBD1 matching 7 bases. Losses at the gene ends were 3 bases for V and 15 bases for J; bases not matched to a gene: 8. The V gene's germline CDR1 is DFQATT and CDR2 SNEGSKA (reference sequence). This CDR3 has 11 residues.

The rearrangement links TRBV29-1 to TRBJ2-3; D not certain. The germline V gene has CDR1 SQVTM and CDR2 ANQGSEA. The CDR3 spans 15 residues. The V and J ends lost 8 bases and 0 bases respectively, with 18 bases between them. CDR3 DNA sequence: TGCAGCCCGATCCTGAAGCAATTCAGCACAGATACGCAGTATTTT. Protein: CSPILKQFSTDTQYF.

The V call is TRBV5-1, the J call TRBJ2-1; TRBD1 matches 9 bases. J lost 3 bases, V lost 8 bases, and 9 bases had no gene match. Germline CDR1 reads SGHRS; CDR2 reads YFSETQ. The CDR3 runs to 15 residues. CDR3 DNA: TGCGCCAGTTTGCCGGGACAGGGTGTCTACAATGAGCAGTTCTTC. As protein: CASLPGQGVYNEQFF.

The V and J genes are TRBV20-1 and TRBJ2-7, with D unresolved. CDR3 length equals 13 residues. CDR1 and CDR2 (germline): DFQATT, SNEGSKA (reference sequence). V was clipped by 1 base and J by 4 bases, with 11 bases between them. CDR3 amino acids: CSARGTSTYEQYF. The CDR3 DNA reads as TGCAGTGCTAGAGGGACGTCGACTTACGAGCAGTACTTC.

The chain is built from TRBV7-2 and TRBJ1-5, with D possibly TRBD1 on 5 matching bases. Germline CDR1 reads SGHTA; CDR2 reads FQGNSA. V was cut by 5 bases and J by 6 bases, with 14 bases left in between. This CDR3 is built from 14 residues. The CDR3 is CASSPWDGPQPQHF. CDR3 DNA sequence: TGTGCCAGCAGCCCATGGGACGGGCCTCAGCCCCAGCATTTT.

This clonotype appeared a few times. V is TRBV28 and J is TRBJ2-5; possible D gene TRBD2, 5 bases. The CDR3 runs 15 residues. With 5 bases removed from V and 4 bases from J, the gap between germline ends came to 17 bases. Germline lookup yields CDR1 MDHEN and CDR2 SYDVKM. CDR3 in amino acids: CASSPVRDLGETQYF. In nucleotides, the CDR3 is TGTGCCAGCAGTCCCGTTCGGGATCTGGGAGAGACCCAGTACTTC.

The chain has TRBV12-3 or TRBV12-4 and TRBJ1-1; 7 bases map to TRBD1. The CDR3 is 14 residues long. Germline trimming cut 5 bases from V and 0 bases from J; bases unmatched to any gene: 3. In nucleotides, the CDR3 is TGTGCCAGCAGTATAACAGGGGTGAACACTGAAGCTTTCTTT. The encoded protein is CASSITGVNTEAFF.

V is TRBV6-8 and J is TRBJ2-7, with D tentatively TRBD1 (5 bases). There are 17 residues in the CDR3. Trimming cost V 2 bases and J 2 bases, with 19 bases left between them. Per germline, CDR1 MNHGY and CDR2 SAAAGT. CDR3 sequence: CASSYRSDRSPPYEQYF. CDR3 bases: TGTGCCAGCAGTTACCGGTCCGACAGAAGTCCTCCCTACGAGCAGTACTTC.

The chain employs TRBV6-6 and TRBJ2-7, with a tentative D call TRBD1 (5 bases). The CDR3 loop spans 15 amino acids. Germline V gene data show CDR1 as MNHNY and CDR2 as SVGAGI (reference sequence). Trimming pared 4 bases from V and 4 bases from J, leaving 17 bases between. CDR3 protein: CASSFVQVVPYEQYF. The CDR3 nucleotides read TGTGCCAGCAGTTTTGTACAGGTGGTCCCTTACGAGCAGTACTTC.

CDR3 DNA sequence: TGTGCCAGCAGCCCTCGCAGCCGCGCTGAGCAGTTCTTC. Residues: CASSPRSRAEQFF. The V and J genes are TRBV5-6 and TRBJ2-1, with unresolved D. The CDR3 length is 13 residues. The germline V gene has CDR1 SGHDT and CDR2 YYEEEE. V was trimmed by 4 bases and J by 9 bases, leaving 14 bases between them.

This sequence joins TRBV5-8 and TRBJ1-1, with D possibly TRBD1 on 5 matching bases. Germline assignment: CDR1 SGHTS and CDR2 YDEGEE. The V end was cut by 7 bases, the J end by 1 base, with 14 bases between. CDR3 length equals 14 residues. The CDR3 nucleotides read TGTGCCAGCCTATCTGGACATTGGAACACTGAAGCTTTCTTT. Translated: CASLSGHWNTEAFF.

There are a few counts of this clonotype. The chain combines TRBV7-2 with TRBJ2-4; no reliable D call. The tail of the sequence fits TRBJ2-7 better, so the J call may be wrong. Germline CDR1 SGHTA, CDR2 FQGNSA. CDR3 length equals 16 residues. CDR3 region: CASSLGPRISPYEQYF. The CDR3, as DNA: TGTGCCAGCAGCTTAGGCCCCAGGATCTCCCCTTACGAGCAGTACTTC.

This clonotype was detected many times. J is TRBJ1-4 and V is TRBV7-2, with D hard to call. The V end lost 6 bases, the J end lost 0 bases, and 8 bases lay between the germline ends. The germline gives CDR1 SGHTA, CDR2 FQGNSA. This CDR3 has 14 amino acids. Here the CDR3 reads CASSLSATNEKLFF. The CDR3 DNA reads TGTGCCAGCAGTTTAAGCGCAACTAATGAAAAACTGTTTTTT.